What follows are 21 T cell receptor beta chains derived from one specimen sequenced in a study of blood T cell repertoires in COVID-19. Profiling relied on immunoSEQ multiplex PCR, and the TCRdb table lists in-frame clones only, not all of them. The data contain under 350,000 clones, 80% to 90% of them singletons. The material sequenced was PBMCs or T cells enriched from blood (not recorded which). The receptor source for this set is a woman between 40 and 55 years old with acute COVID-19.

The J gene is TRBJ2-1, the V gene TRBV28; TRBD1 agrees at 7 bases. The germline V gene encodes CDR1 MDHEN and CDR2 SYDVKM. The CDR3 is 14 amino acids. The trim removed 7 bases at V and 7 bases at J, leaving 10 bases unmatched. The CDR3 here is CASIGGPWGNEQFF. CDR3 coding DNA: TGTGCCAGCATAGGGGGCCCTTGGGGGAATGAGCAGTTCTTC.

This clone showed up just once. The chain recombines TRBV19 with TRBJ1-5, with a weak D call TRBD1 (6 bases). V lost 2 bases and J 1 base, leaving 9 bases between the germline ends. From germline, CDR1 is LNHDA and CDR2 SQIVND (reference sequence). This CDR3 spans 15 amino acids. The CDR3 DNA reads as TGTGCCAGTAGTATAACTGGACAGAGCAATCAGCCCCAGCATTTT. Translation: CASSITGQSNQPQHF.

The chain joins TRBV7-2 to TRBJ2-1; 7 nucleotides align to TRBD2. CDR3 length: 16 amino acids. Germline V CDR1 and CDR2: SGHTA, FQGNSA. The trim removed 2 bases at V and 10 bases at J, leaving 14 bases unmatched. CDR3 region: CASSLWSTGSGGEQFF. The CDR3, as DNA: TGTGCCAGCAGCTTATGGTCTACTGGCTCGGGGGGAGAGCAGTTCTTC. The full variable domain, in which reference TRBV7-2 and TRBJ2-1 provide the parts outside the CDR3, is GAGVSQSPSNKVTEKGKDVELRCDPISGHTALYWYRQSLGQGLEFLIYFQGNSAPDKSGLPSDRFSAERTGGSVSTLTIQRTQQEDSAVYLCASSLWSTGSGGEQFFGPGTRLTVL.

The chain recombines TRBV6-5 with TRBJ2-1; 9 bases fit TRBD2. The length of the CDR3 is 14 residues. CDR1 and CDR2 from the germline V gene are MNHEY and SVGAGI. The J segment lost 4 bases and the V segment lost 10 bases, leaving 8 bases of the junction unmatched. CDR3 sequence (DNA): TGTGCCACCATTAGCGGGAGTCCGTACAATGAGCAGTTCTTC. This gives the protein CATISGSPYNEQFF.

The chain employs TRBV28 and TRBJ1-5; 11 nucleotides agree with TRBD1. Per the germline V gene, CDR1 is MDHEN and CDR2 is SYDVKM. The trim removed 6 bases at V and 7 bases at J, leaving 8 bases unmatched. The CDR3 runs to 15 residues. The CDR3 sequence is CASSLRDRGDQPQHF. DNA for the CDR3: TGTGCCAGCAGCCTCCGGGACAGGGGGGACCAGCCCCAGCATTTT.

This clone was found once. The J gene is TRBJ2-5, the V gene TRBV2; D is possibly TRBD1 (5 bases). V dropped 1 base and J dropped 5 bases, with 11 bases sitting between them. The CDR3 is 14 residues long. Germline V gives CDR1 SNHLY, CDR2 FYNNEI. The CDR3 region is CASSEEGRVETQYF. The CDR3 DNA sequence: TGTGCCAGCAGTGAAGAAGGCAGGGTGGAGACCCAGTACTTC.

V usage is TRBV5-1 and J usage is TRBJ2-2, with D maybe TRBD2 (5 bases). This CDR3 is 14 amino acids long. CDR1 and CDR2 (germline): SGHRS, YFSETQ. V was clipped by 2 bases and J by 9 bases, with 14 bases between them. CDR3 DNA sequence: TGCGCCAGCAGCTTCGACGGGGTCCCCCGGGAGCTGTTTTTT. This sequence encodes CASSFDGVPRELFF.

CDR3: CASSHYLSSGTDTQYF. In DNA form, the CDR3 reads TGTGCCAGCAGCCATTACCTGTCTAGCGGCACAGATACGCAGTATTTT. The chain uses TRBV3-1 (or the pseudogene TRBV3-2) and TRBJ2-3, with D possibly matching TRBD2 (6 bases). From germline, CDR1 is LGHDT and CDR2 YNNKEL (reference sequence). V lost 3 bases and J 1 base, leaving 14 bases between the germline ends. The CDR3 has 16 residues.

V gene TRBV28 combines with J gene TRBJ1-6; no definite D call. This CDR3 spans 13 amino acids. Germline CDR1 and CDR2: MDHEN and SYDVKM. V lost 6 bases, J lost 10 bases, and 13 bases lay in between. CDR3 DNA sequence: TGTGCCAGCAGCCCTCCGGAGAGCTCACCCCTCCACTTT. Its translation: CASSPPESSPLHF.

The chain links TRBV12-3 or TRBV12-4 to TRBJ1-4, with 7 bases aligning to TRBD1. This CDR3 is 12 amino acids long. V gave up 5 bases and J gave up 13 bases; unmatched junction bases: 7. CDR3 protein: CASSDQGGRLFF. The DNA of the CDR3 is TGTGCCAGCAGTGATCAGGGGGGAAGACTGTTTTTT.

The chain combines TRBV11-2 with TRBJ2-7; TRBD2 matches at 7 bases. V trimming: 0 bases; J trimming: 4 bases; junction bases outside the gene matches: 6. Germline V CDR1 and CDR2: SGHAT, FQNNGV. This CDR3 contains 15 residues. This CDR3 is CASSLEASGPYEQYF. As DNA, the CDR3 is TGTGCCAGCAGCTTAGAGGCTAGCGGCCCATACGAGCAGTACTTC. Complete variable domain (other parts from reference TRBV11-2 and TRBJ2-7): EAGVAQSPRYKIIEKRQSVAFWCNPISGHATLYWYQQILGQGPKLLIQFQNNGVVDDSQLPKDRFSAERLKGVDSTLKIQPAKLEDSAVYLCASSLEASGPYEQYFGPGTRLTVT.

This clone was seen a few times. V and J are TRBV28 and TRBJ1-3; tentatively, D is TRBD1 (6 bases). The germline V and J ends were trimmed by 8 bases and 4 bases, with 15 bases remaining between them. This CDR3 spans 14 amino acids. Per germline, CDR1 MDHEN and CDR2 SYDVKM. The CDR3 spells CASRTGTQGNTIYF. The CDR3 DNA reads as TGTGCCAGCCGAACCGGGACACAAGGAAACACCATATATTTT.

The gene calls are TRBV4-3 and TRBJ2-1, with D possibly TRBD1 on 6 matching bases. CDR1 is LGHNA and CDR2 is YSLEER in the germline V gene. Trimming pared 1 base from V and 5 bases from J, leaving 12 bases between. This CDR3 is built from 15 residues. The CDR3 region is CASSQGRGWDNEQFF. The DNA for the CDR3 is TGCGCCAGCAGCCAAGGTAGGGGGTGGGACAATGAGCAGTTCTTC.

The rearrangement joins TRBV21-1 to TRBJ2-7; the D call in the table, TRBD2, was not verified against the DNA. TRBV21-1 is designated a pseudogene. The length of the CDR3 is 13 residues. CDR3 nucleotide sequence: TGTGCCAACCTAGCGGGAGTCTCCTACGAGCAGTACTTC. Translating gives CANLAGVSYEQYF.

This chain connects TRBV9 to TRBJ2-4, with 13 bases aligning to TRBD2. Trimming cost V 0 bases and J 0 bases; bases outside gene matches: 6. Germline V CDR1 and CDR2: SGDLS, YYNGEE. The CDR3 is 19 amino acids. As DNA, the CDR3 is TGTGCCAGCAGCGTAGAGGGACTAGCGGGGAACCAAGCCAAAAACATTCAGTACTTC. This encodes CASSVEGLAGNQAKNIQYF.

The gene calls are TRBV4-3 and TRBJ1-6; D remains unclear. Germline CDR1 reads LGHNA; CDR2 reads YSLEER. Trimming left V 1 base short and J 8 bases short, with 6 bases between. CDR3 length: 13 residues. CDR3 residues: CASSQVGDSPLHF. The CDR3 DNA follows: TGCGCCAGCAGCCAAGTCGGGGATTCACCCCTCCACTTT.

This sequence joins TRBV28 and TRBJ2-7, with 9 bases aligning to TRBD2. The CDR3 sequence is 15 residues long. Germline V gene lookup returns CDR1 MDHEN and CDR2 SYDVKM. The V segment lost 2 bases and the J segment 2 bases; nucleotides outside the gene matches: 4. The CDR3 DNA reads as TGTGCCAGCAGTTTACTCCTAGCGGGGACCTACGAGCAGTACTTC. It specifies CASSLLLAGTYEQYF.

The rearrangement links TRBV6-5 to TRBJ1-4, with TRBD1 matching over 11 bases. In germline, CDR1 is MNHEY, CDR2 SVGAGI. The V and J ends lost 6 bases and 6 bases, in that order; junction bases with no gene match: 6. This CDR3 has 15 residues. CDR3 sequence reads: CASSQGQGAYEKLFF. CDR3 DNA: TGTGCCAGCAGCCAAGGACAGGGGGCGTATGAAAAACTGTTTTTT.

The chain has TRBV7-2 and TRBJ2-7; D is perhaps TRBD2 (7 bases). V shed 2 bases and J shed 6 bases, with 14 bases lying between them. From germline, CDR1 is SGHTA and CDR2 FQGNSA. CDR3 size: 14 residues. CDR3 region: CASSLSPGEGEQYF. The CDR3 DNA reads TGTGCCAGCAGCTTATCGCCAGGGGAGGGCGAGCAGTACTTC. Filled out from reference TRBV7-2 and TRBJ2-7, the complete variable domain reads GAGVSQSPSNKVTEKGKDVELRCDPISGHTALYWYRQSLGQGLEFLIYFQGNSAPDKSGLPSDRFSAERTGGSVSTLTIQRTQQEDSAVYLCASSLSPGEGEQYFGPGTRLTVT.

This rearrangement joins TRBV11-2 to TRBJ1-1; tentative D call: TRBD1 (5 bases). CDR3 length equals 13 residues. The germline gives CDR1 SGHAT, CDR2 FQNNGV. V lost 5 bases to trimming and J lost 6 bases, with 13 bases between them. Here the CDR3 reads CASSLGQRAEAFF. The CDR3 coding sequence is TGTGCCAGCAGCCTCGGACAACGTGCTGAAGCTTTCTTT.

The rearrangement joins TRBV7-2 to TRBJ1-1; 8 bases are a match to TRBD1. Germline V gene lookup returns CDR1 SGHTA and CDR2 FQGNSA. The CDR3 sequence is 16 residues long. The J segment lost 2 bases and the V segment lost 4 bases, leaving 9 bases of the junction unmatched. CDR3 sequence: CASSYTPTGANTEAFF. The CDR3 DNA reads as TGTGCCAGCAGCTACACCCCGACAGGGGCAAACACTGAAGCTTTCTTT.